The present entry profiles one T cell receptor (beta chain) with its context. The sample is drawn from a study of blood T cell repertoires in COVID-19. At the level of the study: The samples span acute and convalescent COVID-19 from the United States, Italy and Spain.

In the original processing: The authors estimated nucleated cell counts from reference gene primer amplification. Produced via immunoSEQ multiplex PCR; TCRdb's table is partial and in-frame only. Clonal size and the V and J genes are those of that table, whereas D and trimming came from the DNA. The sample records 45,000 or so clones, around 85% being singletons. Source material: peripheral blood. The receptor was derived from a human donor in a cohort sampled during active COVID-19.

This CDR3 reads CASSRDFEGETQYF. DNA for the CDR3: TGTGCCAGCAGCCGGGACTTCGAGGGAGAGACCCAGTACTTC. J is TRBJ2-5 and V is TRBV6-5; D is perhaps TRBD2 (6 bases). Germline V gene sequence: CDR1 MNHEY, CDR2 SVGAGI. This CDR3 region has 14 residues. V lost 6 bases to trimming and J lost 4 bases, with 15 bases between them.